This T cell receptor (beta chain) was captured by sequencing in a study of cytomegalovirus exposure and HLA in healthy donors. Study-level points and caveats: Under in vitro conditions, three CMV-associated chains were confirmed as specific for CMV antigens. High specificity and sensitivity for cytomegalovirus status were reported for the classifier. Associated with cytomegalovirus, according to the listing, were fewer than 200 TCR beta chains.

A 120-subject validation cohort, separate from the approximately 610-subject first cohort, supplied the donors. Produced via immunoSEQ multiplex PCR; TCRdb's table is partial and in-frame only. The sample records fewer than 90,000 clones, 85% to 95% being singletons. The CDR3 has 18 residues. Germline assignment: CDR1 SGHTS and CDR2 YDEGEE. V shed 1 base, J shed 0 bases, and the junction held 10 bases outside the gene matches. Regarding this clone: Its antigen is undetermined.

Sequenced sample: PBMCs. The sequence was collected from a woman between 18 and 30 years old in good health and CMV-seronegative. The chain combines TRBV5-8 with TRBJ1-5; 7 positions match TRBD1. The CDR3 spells CASSLRDSSKYSNQPQHF. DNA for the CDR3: TGTGCCAGCAGCTTGCGGGACAGTTCCAAATATAGCAATCAGCCCCAGCATTTT.